This is a list of T cell receptor beta chains from one sample in a study of regulatory T cells in long-lasting Graves disease. MiXCR, applied by TCRdb to the multiplex PCR reads, yields one record per CDR3 protein. The sample yields under 400,000 distinct CDR3 sequences, 16% seen once. This same sample was also part of a study on T cells in Graves' hyperthyroidism and ophthalmopathy.

The sample was peripheral blood mononuclear cells (PBMCs), taken at new diagnosis, from a patient treated with antithyroid drugs. Receptors originate from a man aged 40-50 years with Graves disease. CDR3s include the opening cysteine and the closing phenylalanine or tryptophan. Part of the rows lack a size; the others show once, few, many or a class for expanded clones.

v_call clone_size cdr3_aa
TRBV12-5 many CASGLPGETQYF
TRBV28 many CASGSPPPSQYF
TRBV12-3/TRBV12-4 many CASSLGPPGDNSPLHF
TRBV12-3/TRBV12-4 many CASIPGRGGRDTQYF
TRBV2 - CASSDWGANVLTF
TRBV12-3/TRBV12-4 few CASSPRTAFNQPQHF
TRBV10-3 - CAISEPALGSFTDTQYF
TRBV20-1 - CSARGQPWGEAFF
TRBV18 many CASSLGAGMNEQFF
TRBV14 few CASSQVKDSYNEQFF
TRBV9 many CASSGTGAYTGELFF
TRBV7-9 many CASTQSLSGVDTDTQYF
TRBV4-2 once CASSQAGSPDGYTF
TRBV6-2/TRBV6-3 many CASEDRRYNEQFF
TRBV10-2 few CASRDRSTGELFF
TRBV4-1 - CASSQALRGFTDTQYF
TRBV5-1 few CASSLGQWEANVLTF
TRBV11-2 many CASSINLGTGEQYF
TRBV9 - CASSVVDGELFF
TRBV4-2 - CASSQELTGDSGNTIYF
TRBV7-2 many CASSLAKAGELFF
TRBV5-1 many CASSEQTGGTGELFF
TRBV5-1 many CASSLPQGEMLNTQYF
TRBV5-1 many CASSRDYTQYF
TRBV2 - CASSHPGSSYNSPLHF
TRBV28 once CATIDGRMTEAFF
TRBV6-1 few CASSAGQNPGTQYF
TRBV2 many CASSRYTGGETQYF
TRBV6-1 many CASRATGLETQYF
TRBV18 many CASSPDMASGQYF
TRBV12-3/TRBV12-4 many CASSLAPGLGGNEQFF
TRBV5-1 many CASRVSWFTGELFF
TRBV6-1 many CASSATGGYQETQYF
TRBV5-1 many CASSFTGEKLFF
TRBV15 - CATSRQFGGDEKLFF
TRBV12-5 - CASGFQFMGYTF
TRBV20-1 few CSAHLRGSYEQYF
TRBV28 many CASSLTFEGEAFF
TRBV20-1 - CSAPRGAYEQYF
TRBV12-3/TRBV12-4 - CASSFDDGGSPLHF
TRBV5-5 few CASSLGPTEGEQYF
TRBV5-6 few CASSTRFSGGDYSSSYNEQFF
TRBV6-1 few CASSPSRLSPGYTF
TRBV4-2 - CASSQGRGQLQETQYF
TRBV7-3 few CASSQRLAGHTGELFF
TRBV7-9 many CASSPNTGDTGELFF
TRBV30 many CAWSVLHGVAGELFF
TRBV20-1 few CSASSIPGLAGGIYEQYF
TRBV12-3/TRBV12-4 many CASSLYLQGLPTQYF
TRBV7-9 few CASSPSGGATKNIQYF
TRBV27 many CASRYKGGAGLNTEAFF
TRBV20-1 many CSALIASETQYF